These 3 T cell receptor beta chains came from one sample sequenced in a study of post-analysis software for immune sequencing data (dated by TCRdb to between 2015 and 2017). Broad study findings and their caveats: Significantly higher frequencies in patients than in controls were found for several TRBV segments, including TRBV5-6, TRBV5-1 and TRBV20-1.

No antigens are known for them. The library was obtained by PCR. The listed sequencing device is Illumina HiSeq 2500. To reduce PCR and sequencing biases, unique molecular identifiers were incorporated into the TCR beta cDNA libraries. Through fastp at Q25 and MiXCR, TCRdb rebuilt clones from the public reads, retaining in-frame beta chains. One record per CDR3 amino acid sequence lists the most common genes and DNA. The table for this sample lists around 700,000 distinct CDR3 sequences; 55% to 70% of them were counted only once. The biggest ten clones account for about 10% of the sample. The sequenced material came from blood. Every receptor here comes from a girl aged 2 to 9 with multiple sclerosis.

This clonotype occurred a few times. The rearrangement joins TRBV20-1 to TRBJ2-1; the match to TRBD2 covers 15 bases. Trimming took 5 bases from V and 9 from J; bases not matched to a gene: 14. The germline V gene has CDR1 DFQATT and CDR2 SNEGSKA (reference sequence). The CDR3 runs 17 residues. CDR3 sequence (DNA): TGCAGTGCTCGGGGGACTAGCGGGAGGAAGCCCCTAGCTGAGCAGTTCTTC. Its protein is CSARGTSGRKPLAEQFF.

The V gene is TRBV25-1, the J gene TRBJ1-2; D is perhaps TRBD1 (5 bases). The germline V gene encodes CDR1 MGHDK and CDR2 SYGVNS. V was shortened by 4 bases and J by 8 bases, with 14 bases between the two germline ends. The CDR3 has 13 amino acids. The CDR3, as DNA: TGTGCCAGCAGTGCCAAGTCACAGGTCGGCTACACCTTC. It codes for CASSAKSQVGYTF.

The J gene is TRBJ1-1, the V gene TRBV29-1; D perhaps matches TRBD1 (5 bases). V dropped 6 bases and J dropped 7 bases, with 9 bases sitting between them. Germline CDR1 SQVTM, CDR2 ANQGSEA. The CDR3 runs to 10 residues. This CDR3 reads CSVGTGEAFF. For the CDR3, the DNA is TGCAGCGTGGGCACAGGTGAAGCTTTCTTT.